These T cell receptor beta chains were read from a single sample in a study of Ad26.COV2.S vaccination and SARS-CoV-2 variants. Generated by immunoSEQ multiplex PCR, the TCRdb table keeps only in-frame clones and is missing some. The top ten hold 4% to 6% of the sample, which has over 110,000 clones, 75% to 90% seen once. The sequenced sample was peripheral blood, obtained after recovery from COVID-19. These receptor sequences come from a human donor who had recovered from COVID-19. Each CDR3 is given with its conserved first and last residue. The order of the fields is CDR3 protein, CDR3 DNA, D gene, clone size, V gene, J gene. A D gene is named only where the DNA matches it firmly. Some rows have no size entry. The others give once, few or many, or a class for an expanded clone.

cdr3_aa: CAWSVALGASSYNEQFF; cdr3_nt: TGTGCCTGGAGTGTCGCGTTGGGCGCGTCCTCCTACAATGAGCAGTTCTTC; d_call: NA; clone_size: once; v_call: TRBV30; j_call: TRBJ2-1
cdr3_aa: CASSSGGRDREQYF; cdr3_nt: TGTGCCAGCAGCTCGGGTGGTCGGGATCGCGAGCAGTACTTC; d_call: NA; clone_size: NA; v_call: TRBV5-6; j_call: TRBJ2-7
cdr3_aa: CASSATGSGYTF; cdr3_nt: TGTGCCAGCAGCGCGACAGGGTCTGGCTACACCTTC; d_call: TRBD1; clone_size: NA; v_call: TRBV9; j_call: TRBJ1-2
cdr3_aa: CASSLGAVGNTIYF; cdr3_nt: TGTGCCAGCAGCTTGGGGGCAGTTGGAAACACCATATATTTT; d_call: NA; clone_size: NA; v_call: TRBV5-5; j_call: TRBJ1-3
cdr3_aa: CASSWGRVNTEAFF; cdr3_nt: TGTGCCAGCAGTTGGGGCCGGGTGAACACTGAAGCTTTCTTT; d_call: NA; clone_size: NA; v_call: TRBV6-5; j_call: TRBJ1-1
cdr3_aa: CASSFIAGGSDTQYF; cdr3_nt: TGTGCCAGCAGCTTTATAGCGGGGGGTTCGGATACGCAGTATTTT; d_call: TRBD2; clone_size: NA; v_call: TRBV7-9; j_call: TRBJ2-3
cdr3_aa: CASSLPGGRSETQYF; cdr3_nt: TGTGCCAGCAGCCTCCCGGGGGGCAGATCCGAGACCCAGTACTTC; d_call: NA; clone_size: NA; v_call: TRBV3-1/TRBV3-2; j_call: TRBJ2-5
cdr3_aa: CASSSRRQGTNSPLHF; cdr3_nt: TGTGCCAGCAGTTCCAGGAGACAGGGGACTAATTCACCCCTCCACTTT; d_call: TRBD1; clone_size: NA; v_call: TRBV28; j_call: TRBJ1-6
cdr3_aa: CASSPGATANTGELFF; cdr3_nt: TGCGCCAGCAGCCCCGGCGCGACAGCTAACACCGGGGAGCTGTTTTTT; d_call: NA; clone_size: NA; v_call: TRBV5-1; j_call: TRBJ2-2
cdr3_aa: CASKTSTSGGSQYF; cdr3_nt: TGTGCCAGCAAGACGTCGACTAGCGGGGGGTCACAGTACTTC; d_call: TRBD2; clone_size: NA; v_call: TRBV2; j_call: TRBJ2-5
cdr3_aa: CASGQGQGGETQYF; cdr3_nt: TGCGCCAGCGGACAAGGACAGGGTGGTGAGACCCAGTACTTC; d_call: TRBD1; clone_size: NA; v_call: TRBV5-1; j_call: TRBJ2-5